This T cell receptor (beta chain) comes out of a study of T cell responses to AZD1222 COVID-19 vaccine. Study observations and caveats: Among those given AZD1222, only five or six were seropositive at baseline. Two AZD1222 doses significantly raised spike-specific TCR breadth and depth over controls.

Assay used: immunoSEQ multiplex PCR; TCRdb lists only in-frame clones, some missing. This sample yields 95,000 to 100,000 clones, of which 87% are seen a single time; about 10% belongs to the top ten. Notes on this clone: Its antigen is undetermined.

CDR1 is SNHLY and CDR2 is FYNNEI in the germline V gene. This CDR3 contains 14 residues. V lost 5 bases, J lost 6 bases, and 17 bases lay in between. This TCR derives from an adult who received the AZD1222 COVID-19 vaccine. This specimen consisted of peripheral blood, obtained 28 days after the second AZD1222 dose. This sequence joins TRBV2 and TRBJ2-7, with D tentatively TRBD1 (6 bases). The CDR3 sequence is CASSITGLWGEQYF. Here the CDR3 DNA reads TGTGCCAGCAGTATAACAGGGTTATGGGGCGAGCAGTACTTC.